This is a list of T cell receptor beta chains from one sample in a study of blood T cell repertoires in COVID-19. TCRdb keeps only in-frame clones here, not all; method: immunoSEQ multiplex PCR. The data hold 300,000 to 400,000 clones, with around 91% observed a single time. The sequenced sample consisted of PBMCs or T cells enriched from blood (not recorded which). These receptor sequences come from a man between 18 and 29 years old who had recovered from COVID-19. Both conserved end residues are part of each CDR3. Fields, in order: J gene, clone size, V gene, D gene, CDR3 protein, CDR3 DNA. A D gene is named only where the DNA matches it firmly. Some rows mark clone size as missing; the rest say once, few, many or name a class of expanded clone.

TRBJ2-2 | . | TRBV4-2 | TRBD2 | CASSQEIAALAGASGELFF | TGTGCCAGCAGCCAAGAGATCGCGGCACTAGCGGGGGCCTCCGGGGAGCTGTTTTTT
TRBJ1-2 | . | TRBV19 | . | CASSIDSPSGDLDYGYTF | TGTGCCAGTAGTATAGATAGTCCGAGCGGGGACTTGGACTATGGCTACACCTTC
TRBJ1-5 | . | TRBV15 | TRBD1 | CATSRDGQGNQPQHF | TGTGCCACCAGCAGAGACGGACAGGGGAATCAGCCCCAGCATTTT
TRBJ1-1 | . | TRBV4-1 | TRBD1 | CASSQGGTGAFF | TGCGCCAGCAGCCAAGGGGGGACAGGAGCTTTCTTT
TRBJ1-5 | . | TRBV6-2/TRBV6-3 | TRBD1 | CASSTDRDNQPQHF | TGTGCCAGCAGCACAGACAGGGACAATCAGCCCCAGCATTTT
TRBJ2-1 | . | TRBV5-4 | TRBD1 | CARGTGGSNEQFF | TGTGCCAGGGGGACAGGGGGCTCGAATGAGCAGTTCTTC
TRBJ2-2 | . | TRBV7-3 | TRBD2 | CASSLAPSGGVGGELFF | TGTGCCAGCAGCTTAGCCCCTAGCGGGGGGGTCGGCGGGGAGCTGTTTTTT
TRBJ2-7 | . | TRBV12-5 | . | CASVLGLDYEQYF | TGTGCTAGTGTACTAGGGTTGGACTACGAGCAGTACTTC
TRBJ1-1 | . | TRBV6-6 | TRBD1 | CASNPGQGATEAFF | TGTGCCAGCAACCCGGGACAGGGTGCCACTGAAGCTTTCTTT
TRBJ2-1 | few | TRBV5-5 | TRBD2 | CASSLGLATYNEQFF | TGTGCCAGCAGCCTGGGACTAGCAACCTACAATGAGCAGTTCTTC
TRBJ2-3 | . | TRBV4-1 | TRBD1 | CASSQDRGTDTQYF | TGCGCCAGCAGCCAAGACAGGGGGACAGATACGCAGTATTTT
TRBJ1-1 | many | TRBV12-3/TRBV12-4 | . | CASRIRGNTEAFF | TGTGCCAGCAGGATCAGGGGGAACACTGAAGCTTTCTTT
TRBJ2-2 | . | TRBV5-1 | . | CASSLGQFGTGELFF | TGCGCCAGCAGCTTGGGACAGTTCGGGACCGGGGAGCTGTTTTTT
TRBJ2-6 | once | TRBV28 | . | CASSHRLAGANVLTF | TGTGCCAGCAGTCACCGGTTAGCTGGGGCCAACGTCCTGACTTTC
TRBJ1-4 | . | TRBV24-1 | . | CATSDNNEKLFF | TGTGCCACCAGTGACAATAATGAAAAACTGTTTTTT
TRBJ1-1 | . | TRBV11-2 | . | CASSPRPGNRNTEAFF | TGTGCCAGCAGCCCCCGGCCAGGAAACCGGAACACTGAAGCTTTCTTT
TRBJ1-5 | . | TRBV4-2 | TRBD1 | CASSTGQLGPQHF | TGTGCCAGCAGCACGGGACAGCTAGGGCCCCAGCATTTT